The 27 T cell receptor beta chains presented below share a single source sample, sequenced in a study of blood T cells in healthy people across ages. Together with a sample-barcoded 5' primer, a J-beta primer mix was included in a second PCR lasting roughly 7 to 11 cycles. Using its own MiXCR run on the 5' RACE reads, TCRdb lists one record per CDR3 protein. The data show approximately 800,000 distinct CDR3 sequences, with 50% to 65% seen just once and about 38% held by the top ten. Sequenced: blood. These receptors were obtained from a man aged 80 or over in good health.

This chain links TRBV5-6 with TRBJ2-1, with TRBD1 matching 10 bases. This CDR3 is 15 amino acids long. With 6 bases clipped from V and 8 bases from J, the junction kept 11 bases outside the gene matches. Germline V lookup: CDR1 SGHDT, CDR2 YYEEEE. The CDR3 spells CASIAMGTGEDEQFF. CDR3 in DNA: TGTGCCAGCATCGCTATGGGGACAGGGGAGGATGAGCAGTTCTTC.

The chain couples TRBV7-9 to TRBJ2-1, with 8 bases that match TRBD1. CDR1 is SEHNR, CDR2 FQNEAQ, per germline (reference sequence). The junction had 7 bases not matched to a gene; V was cut back by 5 bases and J by 4 bases. The CDR3 consists of 15 residues. The CDR3 DNA follows: TGTGCCAGCAGCCAAGGGCAGGGGGCTTACAATGAGCAGTTCTTC. Its protein product is CASSQGQGAYNEQFF.

CDR3 DNA: TGCGCCAGCAGCCCCGAGGGGGGGCACAATGAGCAGTTCTTC. It yields the protein CASSPEGGHNEQFF. This chain uses TRBV5-1 with TRBJ2-1; D possibly corresponds to TRBD2 (7 bases). The CDR3 covers 14 residues. V was cut by 4 bases and J by 5 bases, with 13 bases left in between. Germline lookup yields CDR1 SGHRS and CDR2 YFSETQ.

This clonotype was counted between two and nine times. V and J are TRBV18 and TRBJ1-4, with D tentatively TRBD1 (6 bases). From germline, CDR1 is KGHSH and CDR2 LQKENI. Trimming cost V 3 bases and J 5 bases, with 7 bases left between them. The CDR3 is made up of 13 amino acids. Here the CDR3 DNA reads TGTGCCAGCTCACCCGGACAGAATGAAAAACTGTTTTTT. This gives the protein CASSPGQNEKLFF. The full variable domain, rest sourced from reference TRBV18 and TRBJ1-4, is NAGVMQNPRHLVRRRGQEARLRCSPMKGHSHVYWYRQLPEEGLKFMVYLQKENIIDESGMPKERFSAEFPKEGPSILRIQQVVRGDSAAYFCASSPGQNEKLFFGSGTQLSVL.

The rearrangement links TRBV18 to TRBJ1-6; D uncertain. Germline V gene sequence: CDR1 KGHSH, CDR2 LQKENI. This CDR3 contains 15 residues. Between the trimmed V and J ends, which lost 2 bases and 8 bases, there was a span of 13 bases. In DNA form, the CDR3 reads TGTGCCAGCTCACCATTGGAGGCTCACGATTCACCCCTCCACTTT. Translated, it gives CASSPLEAHDSPLHF.

This clonotype turned up a few times. The CDR3 nucleotides are TGCAGCGTTGAATCTGGTCTGGGGCAGTACTTC. As protein: CSVESGLGQYF. V and J are TRBV29-1 and TRBJ2-4; D call uncertain. Per germline, CDR1 SQVTM and CDR2 ANQGSEA. V lost 2 bases and J 13 bases, leaving 12 bases between the germline ends. CDR3 length equals 11 residues.

This rearrangement joins TRBV7-2 to TRBJ2-7; tentatively, D is TRBD2 (5 bases). CDR1 and CDR2 (germline): SGHTA, FQGNSA. Trimming removed 1 base from V and 1 base from J, with 8 bases in between. The CDR3 is 14 residues long. The DNA for the CDR3 is TGTGCCAGCAGCTTAGTACTAGAGTCCTACGAGCAGTACTTC. Translation: CASSLVLESYEQYF.

The chain links TRBV21-1 to TRBJ2-1. TRBV21-1 is shown as a pseudogene. CDR3 length: 16 residues. The CDR3 spells CASSKCASETYNEQFF. The CDR3 DNA follows: TGTGCCAGCAGCAAATGCGCTAGCGAGACGTACAATGAGCAGTTCTTC.

This CDR3 reads CASSETGRYNEQYF. The CDR3 DNA sequence: TGTGCCAGCAGTGAGACTGGACGGTACAATGAGCAGTACTTC. The chain recombines TRBV27 with TRBJ2-1; no reliable D call. The DNA end lines up better with TRBJ2-7; the J call may be wrong. This CDR3 comprises 14 residues. From germline, CDR1 is MNHEY and CDR2 SMNVEV (reference sequence).

V is TRBV28 and J is TRBJ2-5; the match to TRBD2 covers 7 bases. Germline trimming cut 5 bases from V and 4 bases from J; bases unmatched to any gene: 10. The CDR3 has 15 residues. From germline, CDR1 is MDHEN and CDR2 SYDVKM. The CDR3: CASSGVTGGGETQYF. The DNA for the CDR3 is TGTGCCAGCAGTGGGGTGACGGGAGGCGGAGAGACCCAGTACTTC. The full variable domain, its missing parts supplied by reference TRBV28 and TRBJ2-5, is DVKVTQSSRYLVKRTGEKVFLECVQDMDHENMFWYRQDPGLGLRLIYFSYDVKMKEKGDIPEGYSVSREKKERFSLILESASTNQTSMYLCASSGVTGGGETQYFGPGTRLLVL.

The chain couples TRBV24-1 to TRBJ2-7; 11 nucleotides align to TRBD2. V was clipped by 3 bases and J by 7 bases; unmatched bases: 13. The germline CDR1 and CDR2 sequences are KGHDR and SFDVKD. The CDR3 extends over 17 amino acids. CDR3 loop: CATSDGPSGGMVDEQYF. The CDR3 nucleotides are TGTGCCACCAGTGATGGACCTAGCGGGGGGATGGTAGATGAGCAGTACTTC.

The V and J genes are TRBV27 and TRBJ2-7, with unresolved D. Trimming left V 4 bases short and J 0 bases short, with 10 bases between. CDR3 length: 14 residues. Per the germline V gene, CDR1 is MNHEY and CDR2 is SMNVEV (reference sequence). CDR3 loop: CASSWSPSSYEQYF. The CDR3 DNA is TGTGCCAGCAGTTGGTCCCCCAGCTCCTACGAGCAGTACTTC.

The genes are TRBV27 and TRBJ1-5; D not certain. The CDR3 spans 15 residues. Germline values: CDR1 MNHEY, CDR2 SMNVEV (reference sequence). The V gene lost 5 bases and the J gene lost 2 bases, with 13 bases spanning the gap. The chain's CDR3 is CASSPRTDGNQPQHF. CDR3 nucleotides: TGTGCCAGCAGTCCGCGGACGGACGGCAATCAGCCCCAGCATTTT.

The chain carries TRBV29-1 and TRBJ2-3; TRBD2 matches 8 bases. After removal of 5 bases from V and 14 bases from J, the junction contained 18 bases not matched to a gene. The CDR3 sequence is 14 residues long. Looked up from germline, CDR1 is SQVTM and CDR2 is ANQGSEA. The CDR3 region has the DNA TGCAGCGTTCGGTTGTCTAGCGGGCACAGAGACGCGTATTTT. It translates to CSVRLSSGHRDAYF.

The rearrangement uses TRBV4-1 and TRBJ2-3; 7 nucleotides align to TRBD2. The germline gives CDR1 MGHRA, CDR2 YSYEKL. There are 15 residues in the CDR3. J was trimmed by 14 bases and V by 1 base; bases with no gene match: 15. CDR3 nucleotide sequence: TGCGCCAGCAGCCAAGTGGGAGGGAGGCACAGATACGCGTATTTT. The encoded protein is CASSQVGGRHRYAYF.

The chain carries TRBV5-1 and TRBJ2-6, with D uncertain. The germline CDR1 and CDR2 sequences are SGHRS and YFSETQ. This CDR3 has 16 residues. V gave up 0 bases and J gave up 1 base, with 8 bases separating them. The CDR3, as DNA: TGCGCCAGCAGCTTGGCGACCCGTTCTGGGGCCAACGTCCTGACTTTC. Translating gives CASSLATRSGANVLTF.

For the CDR3, the DNA is TGCAGTGCGACGCGACTAGCGGGAGATGCGCGAGACGCGTATTTT. Translated: CSATRLAGDARDAYF. V and J are TRBV20-1 and TRBJ2-3; TRBD2 agrees at 12 bases. The CDR3 extends over 15 amino acids. The germline gives CDR1 DFQATT, CDR2 SNEGSKA (reference sequence). V shed 6 bases, J shed 14 bases, and the junction held 18 bases outside the gene matches.

This clonotype has only a few counts. V is TRBV7-6 and J is TRBJ2-3; the D gene could be TRBD1 or TRBD2 (6 bases each). The CDR3 is 14 amino acids. Trimming left V 5 bases short and J 14 bases short, with 23 bases between. Germline lookup yields CDR1 SGHVS and CDR2 FNYEAQ. The CDR3 loop is CASSPGTSLSGAYF. The CDR3 DNA is TGTGCCAGCAGCCCGGGGACAAGCCTCTCGGGGGCGTATTTT.

V and J are TRBV7-6 and TRBJ1-2; 11 bases line up with TRBD1. Germline loops: CDR1 SGHVS, CDR2 FNYEAQ. Losses at the gene ends were 4 bases for V and 12 bases for J; bases not matched to a gene: 7. The CDR3 covers 13 residues. CDR3: CASSSGQGADHTF. Written as DNA, the CDR3 is TGTGCCAGCAGCTCTGGACAGGGGGCCGACCACACCTTC.

The chain carries TRBV29-1 and TRBJ2-1; perhaps TRBD1 as D (5 bases). V was clipped by 7 bases and J by 9 bases, with 19 bases between them. This CDR3 contains 13 residues. Per germline, CDR1 SQVTM and CDR2 ANQGSEA. CDR3 in DNA: TGCAGCGCCGACGAGGAGAACCAGGGTGAGCAGTTCTTC. Translating gives CSADEENQGEQFF.

Points on this clonotype: A read error may account for a junction end that differs from germline. The chain employs TRBV20-1 and TRBJ2-3; 11 bases are shared with TRBD2. Germline lookup yields CDR1 DFQATT and CDR2 SNEGSKA (reference sequence). The CDR3 is 15 amino acids. DNA for the CDR3: TGCAGTGCTAGCCGTAGCGGGAGGGCCACAGATACGGAGTATTTT. Residues: CSASRSGRATDTEYF.

The chain carries TRBV11-1 and TRBJ2-1; D gene ambiguous. Germline assignment: CDR1 SGHAT and CDR2 FQDESV (reference sequence). V lost 5 bases, J lost 5 bases, and 10 bases lay in between. The CDR3 runs 13 residues. The CDR3 region has the DNA TGTGCCAGCAGCCCGTCACTGAACAATGAGCAGTTCTTC. This encodes CASSPSLNNEQFF.

A word on this clonotype: The conserved final phenylalanine or tryptophan is absent from the CDR3, which likely points to a read error. The J gene is TRBJ2-1, the V gene TRBV5-6; 7 positions agree with TRBD1. The germline V gene has CDR1 SGHDT and CDR2 YYEEEE. V dropped 2 bases and J dropped 8; count of bases not matched to a gene: 10. This CDR3 has 15 residues. The CDR3 spells CASSFRVTGLDEQFL. CDR3 DNA sequence: TGTGCCAGCAGCTTTAGGGTGACAGGGTTGGATGAGCAGTTCCTC.

This clonotype was detected a few times. This chain connects TRBV5-1 to TRBJ2-3; D is possibly TRBD2 (6 bases). Germline V gene sequence: CDR1 SGHRS, CDR2 YFSETQ. V gave up 0 bases and J gave up 0 bases, with 17 bases separating them. CDR3 size: 18 residues. For the CDR3, the DNA is TGCGCCAGCAGCTTGGAACGACTAGGGCGGGGCAGCACAGATACGCAGTATTTT. It codes for CASSLERLGRGSTDTQYF.

This clonotype was recorded at least ten times. The gene calls are TRBV6-6 and TRBJ2-5; 11 bases match TRBD2. Germline values: CDR1 MNHNY, CDR2 SVGAGI (reference sequence). The CDR3 is made up of 15 amino acids. V lost 2 bases, J lost 1 base, and 0 bases stayed unmatched. CDR3: CASSYLAGGQETQYF. The CDR3 nucleotides read TGTGCCAGCAGTTACCTAGCGGGGGGCCAAGAGACCCAGTACTTC.

This clonotype turned up a few times. The CDR3 coding sequence is TGTGCCAGCAGTCCTTCACCGGGCCGGGAAAGCTATGGCTACACCTTC. Translation: CASSPSPGRESYGYTF. This chain links TRBV12-3 or TRBV12-4 with TRBJ1-2; D not certain. The CDR3 covers 16 residues. Trimming left V 5 bases short and J 4 bases short, with 20 bases between.

The rearrangement links TRBV7-9 to TRBJ1-1; possible D gene TRBD1, 5 bases. This CDR3 comprises 13 residues. The V end was cut by 1 base, the J end by 7 bases, with 10 bases between. Germline loops: CDR1 SEHNR, CDR2 FQNEAQ (reference sequence). Here the CDR3 DNA reads TGTGCCAGCAGCTTAGGAGGGACCCTTGAAGCTTTCTTT. This sequence encodes CASSLGGTLEAFF.